A single TCR beta chain is shown here with its context. Its antigen is not identified. The sample comes from a study of shared clonotypes between healthy human individuals. About the study: Each donor's CD8 memory used one plate, CD8 naive two, each CD4 subset three.

Measured with immunoSEQ multiplex PCR; TCRdb has only the in-frame clones, and not every one. The sample yields 780,000 or so clones, roughly two thirds seen once. General study results and limits: Collection of samples was limited to blood; tissue repertoires likely differ.

Partitioning of CD4+ cells yielded a CD45RA+ naive subset and a CD45RA-negative memory subset. Sequences were obtained from memory CD4+ T cells sorted from blood. The subset was: CD45RA-negative fraction. The sequence derives from a young woman in good health.

CDR3 region: CASSLSSGTGTYEQYF. CDR3 nucleotide sequence: TGTGCCAGCAGCTTATCTTCCGGGACAGGGACTTACGAGCAGTACTTC. V gene TRBV11-2 combines with J gene TRBJ2-7; 9 bases fit TRBD1. The CDR3 is 16 residues long. The V and J ends lost 2 bases and 4 bases, in that order; junction bases with no gene match: 9. The germline gives CDR1 SGHAT, CDR2 FQNNGV.